Listed below are T cell receptor beta chains from one sample, sequenced in a study of T-cell memory formation after mild COVID-19. From the 5' RACE reads, TCRdb called clonotypes with MiXCR, one entry per CDR3 protein. The sample lists a few hundred thousand distinct CDR3 sequences; roughly 22% were seen once. Sequences were obtained from PBMCs or a T cell subset sorted from them (not recorded which). These receptors came from an adult woman who had mild COVID-19 (a few samples of this study predate the infection). Cell type and time point are not known. Each CDR3 is given with its conserved first and last residue. The D gene is left open where the match is weak. The listing skips clone size in some rows; elsewhere it reads once, few, many or a size class.

v_call: TRBV28; d_call: TRBD1; j_call: TRBJ2-1; clone_size: few; cdr3_nt: TGTGCCAGCAGCCAGGGGGCGGGCAATGAGCAGTTCTTC; cdr3_aa: CASSQGAGNEQFF
v_call: TRBV12-3/TRBV12-4; d_call: -; j_call: TRBJ2-3; clone_size: -; cdr3_nt: TGTGCCAGCAGTTTGAGCCTGTCTAGCACAGATACGCAGTATTTT; cdr3_aa: CASSLSLSSTDTQYF
v_call: TRBV3-1; d_call: -; j_call: TRBJ1-2; clone_size: few; cdr3_nt: TGTGCCAGCAGCCAAGACGGAGGGACGAGCGGCTACACCTTC; cdr3_aa: CASSQDGGTSGYTF
v_call: TRBV30; d_call: -; j_call: TRBJ2-2; clone_size: -; cdr3_nt: TGTGCCTGGAGTCACCCTGGGAGAAACACCGGGGAGCTGTTTTTT; cdr3_aa: CAWSHPGRNTGELFF
v_call: TRBV6-5; d_call: -; j_call: TRBJ1-2; clone_size: few; cdr3_nt: TGTGCCAGCAGTTACTCGAGGCCCCCCGGTCGTAGCTATGGCTACACCTTC; cdr3_aa: CASSYSRPPGRSYGYTF
v_call: TRBV11-3; d_call: -; j_call: TRBJ1-3; clone_size: -; cdr3_nt: TGTGCCAGCAGCTGGCTTAAGGGAGGAAACACCATATATTTT; cdr3_aa: CASSWLKGGNTIYF
v_call: TRBV6-1; d_call: TRBD2; j_call: TRBJ2-3; clone_size: few; cdr3_nt: TGTGCCAGCAGCTCCCCCCTAGCGGGGATCACAGATACGCAGTATTTT; cdr3_aa: CASSSPLAGITDTQYF
v_call: TRBV12-3/TRBV12-4; d_call: TRBD1; j_call: TRBJ2-5; clone_size: few; cdr3_nt: TGTGCCAGCAGTCTCGGGACAGGGGGTGGGGAGACCCAGTACTTC; cdr3_aa: CASSLGTGGGETQYF
v_call: TRBV3-1; d_call: TRBD2; j_call: TRBJ2-7; clone_size: -; cdr3_nt: TGTGCCAGCAGCCGACTAGCGGGAGGCCCCTACGAGCAGTACTTC; cdr3_aa: CASSRLAGGPYEQYF
v_call: TRBV29-1; d_call: -; j_call: TRBJ1-2; clone_size: -; cdr3_nt: TGCAGCGTTGAAGACCCGGCCCGGATATATGGCTACACCTTC; cdr3_aa: CSVEDPARIYGYTF
v_call: TRBV9; d_call: -; j_call: TRBJ2-3; clone_size: -; cdr3_nt: TGTGCCAGCAGCGTTACCGCAGGGGATACGCAGTATTTT; cdr3_aa: CASSVTAGDTQYF
v_call: TRBV20-1; d_call: -; j_call: TRBJ2-5; clone_size: few; cdr3_nt: TGCAGTGCTAGAGACCCGGGGCGGGAGACCCAGTACTTC; cdr3_aa: CSARDPGRETQYF
v_call: TRBV5-1; d_call: -; j_call: TRBJ1-2; clone_size: -; cdr3_nt: TGCGCCAGCAGCTCCGGGGCCCTCCCCGAGGGCTACACCTTC; cdr3_aa: CASSSGALPEGYTF
v_call: TRBV7-8; d_call: -; j_call: TRBJ1-1; clone_size: many; cdr3_nt: TGTGCCAGCTCAGTGATGAACACTGAAGCTTTCTTT; cdr3_aa: CASSVMNTEAFF
v_call: TRBV7-2; d_call: -; j_call: TRBJ2-1; clone_size: few; cdr3_nt: TGTGCCAGCAGCCACCCCGGGACTCACTCCTACAATGAGCAGTTCTTC; cdr3_aa: CASSHPGTHSYNEQFF
v_call: TRBV15; d_call: -; j_call: TRBJ2-3; clone_size: few; cdr3_nt: TGTGCCACCAGCAGAGATCGAGGCTTAGGGAGCACAGATACGCAGTATTTT; cdr3_aa: CATSRDRGLGSTDTQYF
v_call: TRBV24-1; d_call: -; j_call: TRBJ2-1; clone_size: -; cdr3_nt: TGTGCCACCACTACCCCAGGTTACAATGAGCAGTTCTTC; cdr3_aa: CATTTPGYNEQFF
v_call: TRBV19; d_call: TRBD2; j_call: TRBJ2-7; clone_size: few; cdr3_nt: TGTGCCAGTAGTACGGCGGGACTAGCATACGAGCAGTACTTC; cdr3_aa: CASSTAGLAYEQYF
v_call: TRBV15; d_call: -; j_call: TRBJ1-3; clone_size: few; cdr3_nt: TGTGCCACCAGCAGAGGTGGCTCTGGAAACACCATATATTTT; cdr3_aa: CATSRGGSGNTIYF
v_call: TRBV18; d_call: TRBD2; j_call: TRBJ2-5; clone_size: -; cdr3_nt: TGTGCCAGCTCACCAATAAGCGGGGGGGAGACCCAGTACTTC; cdr3_aa: CASSPISGGETQYF
v_call: TRBV28; d_call: -; j_call: TRBJ2-3; clone_size: few; cdr3_nt: TGTGCCAGCAGCCTGACTATCTCTAGCACAGATACGCAGTATTTT; cdr3_aa: CASSLTISSTDTQYF
v_call: TRBV3-1; d_call: -; j_call: TRBJ1-2; clone_size: -; cdr3_nt: TGTGCCAGCAGCCAAGAAGGGACCACAGGGACTAACTATGGCTACACCTTC; cdr3_aa: CASSQEGTTGTNYGYTF
v_call: TRBV5-1; d_call: -; j_call: TRBJ1-2; clone_size: few; cdr3_nt: TGCGCCAGCAGCTTGGGAGCGGAGGTGGGCTACACCTTC; cdr3_aa: CASSLGAEVGYTF
v_call: TRBV3-1; d_call: TRBD2; j_call: TRBJ2-7; clone_size: few; cdr3_nt: TGTGCCAGCAGCCCTCGACTAGCGGGACTCCACGAGCAGTACTTC; cdr3_aa: CASSPRLAGLHEQYF
v_call: TRBV2; d_call: TRBD1; j_call: TRBJ1-3; clone_size: -; cdr3_nt: TGTGCCAGCAGCCGACAGGGTACGGAAAACACCATATATTTT; cdr3_aa: CASSRQGTENTIYF
v_call: TRBV18; d_call: -; j_call: TRBJ2-3; clone_size: -; cdr3_nt: TGTGCCAGCTCACCACCCACAGGGATAAATACGCAGTATTTT; cdr3_aa: CASSPPTGINTQYF
v_call: TRBV20-1; d_call: -; j_call: TRBJ2-3; clone_size: -; cdr3_nt: TGCAGTGCTACTACAGGGTTATCTCTGGATACGCAGTATTTT; cdr3_aa: CSATTGLSLDTQYF
v_call: TRBV7-9; d_call: -; j_call: TRBJ2-7; clone_size: few; cdr3_nt: TGTGCCAGCAGCTTTCCTGGGGGGCTCTACGAGCAGTACTTC; cdr3_aa: CASSFPGGLYEQYF
v_call: TRBV12-3/TRBV12-4; d_call: -; j_call: TRBJ2-7; clone_size: -; cdr3_nt: TGTGCCAGCAGAGTGAAAGGTTCCTACGAGCAGTACTTC; cdr3_aa: CASRVKGSYEQYF
v_call: TRBV4-2; d_call: TRBD2; j_call: TRBJ2-3; clone_size: -; cdr3_nt: TGTGCCAGCAGCCAATCCGGGGGGGTCTCAGATACGCAGTATTTT; cdr3_aa: CASSQSGGVSDTQYF
v_call: TRBV7-8; d_call: TRBD1; j_call: TRBJ1-6; clone_size: few; cdr3_nt: TGTGCCAGCAGCTCGACAGGGGCTAGGGGTTCACCCCTCCACTTT; cdr3_aa: CASSSTGARGSPLHF
v_call: TRBV24-1; d_call: -; j_call: TRBJ1-2; clone_size: few; cdr3_nt: TGTGCCACCAGTGATTTGCCGGGGAATGGCTACACCTTC; cdr3_aa: CATSDLPGNGYTF
v_call: TRBV24-1; d_call: -; j_call: TRBJ1-1; clone_size: -; cdr3_nt: TGTGCCACCAGTAGTGAGTGGGGTGAAGCTTTCTTT; cdr3_aa: CATSSEWGEAFF
v_call: TRBV20-1; d_call: -; j_call: TRBJ1-1; clone_size: few; cdr3_nt: TGCAGTGCTAGAGTAGGGCACAAGCTTGGTGAAGCTTTCTTT; cdr3_aa: CSARVGHKLGEAFF
v_call: TRBV21-1; d_call: -; j_call: TRBJ2-2; clone_size: few; cdr3_nt: TGTGCCAGCAGCAAAAGGCCGGGACAGGGTTTCGGGGAGCTGTTTTTT; cdr3_aa: CASSKRPGQGFGELFF
v_call: TRBV7-8; d_call: -; j_call: TRBJ1-2; clone_size: -; cdr3_nt: TGTGCCAGCAGCCCACTAGACGGTTATCGTGACTATGGCTACACCTTC; cdr3_aa: CASSPLDGYRDYGYTF
v_call: TRBV7-9; d_call: -; j_call: TRBJ2-5; clone_size: -; cdr3_nt: TGTGCCAGCAGCTCGAGTATGGCGGGAGAGACCCAGTACTTC; cdr3_aa: CASSSSMAGETQYF
v_call: TRBV30; d_call: -; j_call: TRBJ1-1; clone_size: few; cdr3_nt: TGTGCCTGGAGTCGAGGGGGGAACACTGAAGCTTTCTTT; cdr3_aa: CAWSRGGNTEAFF
v_call: TRBV12-3/TRBV12-4; d_call: TRBD1; j_call: TRBJ2-5; clone_size: few; cdr3_nt: TGTGCCAGCAGTTATCCGGGACAGGGGTGGGAGACCCAGTACTTC; cdr3_aa: CASSYPGQGWETQYF
v_call: TRBV7-2; d_call: TRBD2; j_call: TRBJ2-3; clone_size: few; cdr3_nt: TGTGCCAGCAGCTTAGCTGGCGGGGGAGGAACGCAGTATTTT; cdr3_aa: CASSLAGGGGTQYF
v_call: TRBV12-3/TRBV12-4; d_call: -; j_call: TRBJ1-1; clone_size: -; cdr3_nt: TGTGCCAGCAGCATGAACCTCGGCCGGCGCACTGAAGCTTTCTTT; cdr3_aa: CASSMNLGRRTEAFF
v_call: TRBV7-9; d_call: -; j_call: TRBJ2-5; clone_size: many; cdr3_nt: TGTGCCAGCAGCTTGGACAGTAACCAAGAGACCCAGTACTTC; cdr3_aa: CASSLDSNQETQYF
v_call: TRBV7-6; d_call: TRBD2; j_call: TRBJ2-7; clone_size: -; cdr3_nt: TGTGCCAGCAGCTTACGGCCTAGCGGGACCTACGAGCAGTACTTC; cdr3_aa: CASSLRPSGTYEQYF
v_call: TRBV19; d_call: TRBD1; j_call: TRBJ2-7; clone_size: -; cdr3_nt: TGTGCCAGTAGTGACCTCAACAGGGGGACCACCTACGAGCAGTACTTC; cdr3_aa: CASSDLNRGTTYEQYF
v_call: TRBV7-9; d_call: TRBD1; j_call: TRBJ2-2; clone_size: few; cdr3_nt: TGTGCCAGCAGCTTTACAGGGGGCACCGGGGAGCTGTTTTTT; cdr3_aa: CASSFTGGTGELFF